Listed here are 21 T cell receptor beta chains from one sample, sequenced in a study of T cell responses to AZD1222 COVID-19 vaccine (dated by TCRdb to the early 2020s). The time point label for this specimen denotes: about 28 days (+/-7) after the second vaccine dose. The library was built by means of the immunoSEQ multiplex PCR assay. TCRdb obtained this table from immuneACCESS and retained in-frame rearrangements with V and J assigned. These tables miss some clones; where compared with another copy, unresolved V genes account for less than half of the shortfall, and the remainder is unexplained. In this sample the table shows around 160,000 clones, approximately 90% of which occur a single time. The leading ten clones occupy roughly 1.4% of the sample. Specimen: peripheral blood, collected 28 days after the second AZD1222 dose. Source of these receptors: an adult who received the AZD1222 COVID-19 vaccine.

The chain links TRBV4-1 to TRBJ1-4; 7 bases map to TRBD1. The germline V gene encodes CDR1 MGHRA and CDR2 YSYEKL. The CDR3 spans 14 residues. J gave up 5 bases and V 4 bases, and 4 bases lay outside the gene matches. CDR3 amino acids: CASSPGQQNEKLFF. In nucleotides, the CDR3 is TGCGCCAGCAGCCCGGGACAGCAAAATGAAAAACTGTTTTTT.

The chain uses TRBV24-1 and TRBJ2-3; D tentatively fits TRBD1 or TRBD2 (5 bases each). This CDR3 has 15 amino acids. V was clipped by 5 bases and J by 0 bases, with 11 bases between them. Germline V CDR1 and CDR2: KGHDR, SFDVKD. CDR3 protein: CATSVVGPSTDTQYF. As DNA, the CDR3 is TGTGCCACCAGTGTGGTGGGACCTAGCACAGATACGCAGTATTTT.

This chain uses TRBV27 with TRBJ1-2, with 10 bases fitting TRBD1. Germline loops: CDR1 MNHEY, CDR2 SMNVEV (reference sequence). After removal of 4 bases from V and 5 bases from J, the junction contained 7 bases not matched to a gene. This CDR3 region has 15 residues. As DNA, the CDR3 is TGTGCCAGCAGTTCAGCCGGGACAGGGGTGTATGGCTACACCTTC. It specifies CASSSAGTGVYGYTF.

As for this clone: Other DNA sequences in the sample encode the same CDR3. The chain has TRBV7-2 and TRBJ2-3; TRBD2 aligns across 10 bases. Trimming at V came to 3 bases and at J to 2 bases, leaving 5 bases not matched to a gene. The CDR3 has 16 residues. Germline-derived CDR1 and CDR2 are SGHTA and FQGNSA. As DNA, the CDR3 is TGTGCCAGCAGCTTGTTAGCGGGGGGCCCCACAGATACGCAGTATTTT. The encoded protein is CASSLLAGGPTDTQYF.

The chain carries TRBV4-2 and TRBJ1-2; TRBD1 is a possible D gene (5 bases). Germline loops: CDR1 LGHNA, CDR2 YNFKEQ. The CDR3 extends over 14 amino acids. Trimming left V 4 bases short and J 6 bases short, with 15 bases between. In DNA form, the CDR3 reads TGTGCCAGCAGCCTGGGGGGGGGAGATAATGGCTACACCTTC. Protein: CASSLGGGDNGYTF.

V usage is TRBV5-5 and J usage is TRBJ2-7, with TRBD2 matching 9 bases. Germline V lookup: CDR1 SGHKS, CDR2 YYEKEE (reference sequence). The CDR3 covers 14 residues. The J segment lost 5 bases and the V segment lost 0 bases, leaving 3 bases of the junction unmatched. This CDR3 reads CASSLGTSADEQYF. The CDR3 nucleotides read TGTGCCAGCAGCTTGGGGACTAGCGCTGACGAGCAGTACTTC.

The rearrangement links TRBV11-2 to TRBJ1-1; D is unclear. The CDR3 loop spans 14 amino acids. Trimming removed 4 bases at V and 1 base at J, with 10 bases between. In germline, CDR1 is SGHAT, CDR2 FQNNGV. CDR3 nucleotides: TGTGCCAGCAGCTCCTGGGAGACGAACACTGAAGCTTTCTTT. This sequence encodes CASSSWETNTEAFF.

Only a few counts were recorded for this clone. The rearrangement uses TRBV27 and TRBJ1-6; tentative D call: TRBD1 (5 bases). The germline CDR1 and CDR2 sequences are MNHEY and SMNVEV (reference sequence). V was shortened by 4 bases and J by 9 bases, with 16 bases between the two germline ends. The CDR3 runs to 15 residues. The CDR3 DNA follows: TGTGCCAGCAGTTCCGGGACGGCCCCACTTTCACCCCTCCACTTT. Protein product: CASSSGTAPLSPLHF.

CDR3 residues: CASSLGFSDTEAFF. In DNA, the CDR3 is TGTGCCAGCAGCTTGGGGTTTTCGGACACTGAAGCTTTCTTT. V is TRBV5-6 and J is TRBJ1-1; no firm D call. V was cut by 0 bases and J by 3 bases, with 9 bases left in between. The CDR3 covers 14 residues. The germline V gene encodes CDR1 SGHDT and CDR2 YYEEEE.

The chain recombines TRBV28 with TRBJ2-1, with a possible D match to TRBD2 (6 bases). Germline V gives CDR1 MDHEN, CDR2 SYDVKM. CDR3 size: 16 residues. The V end lost 3 bases, the J end lost 4 bases, and 16 bases lay between the germline ends. The CDR3, as DNA: TGTGCCAGCAGTTTCCTGGCGGGGAAACCTTACAATGAGCAGTTCTTC. It translates to CASSFLAGKPYNEQFF.

V and J are TRBV18 and TRBJ1-3, with unresolved D. The V end was cut by 6 bases, the J end by 0 bases, with 15 bases between. Germline CDR1 and CDR2: KGHSH and LQKENI. This CDR3 spans 16 amino acids. The CDR3 sequence: CASSGRLASSGNTIYF. CDR3 nucleotides: TGTGCCAGCTCTGGACGGCTGGCCAGCTCTGGAAACACCATATATTTT.

This chain joins TRBV5-1 and TRBJ2-2; possibly TRBD1 for D (6 bases). The V gene lost 0 bases and the J gene lost 8 bases, with 11 bases spanning the gap. Germline lookup yields CDR1 SGHRS and CDR2 YFSETQ. This CDR3 contains 14 residues. For the CDR3, the DNA is TGCGCCAGCAGCTTGGACAGGGAAAGGGGGGAGCTGTTTTTT. Encoded protein: CASSLDRERGELFF.

The V and J genes are TRBV4-3 and TRBJ2-1, with TRBD2 as a possible D gene (6 bases). V lost 6 bases to trimming and J lost 9 bases, with 21 bases between them. From germline, CDR1 is LGHNA and CDR2 YSLEER. The CDR3 sequence is 15 residues long. The CDR3 reads CASSPVASPGLEQFF. CDR3 sequence (DNA): TGCGCCAGCAGTCCCGTGGCGAGCCCGGGACTTGAGCAGTTCTTC.

Concerning this clone: An end of the junction does not agree with germline; a read error may underlie this. V usage is TRBV28 and J usage is TRBJ1-1; D not certain. Germline CDR1 is MDHEN and CDR2 is SYDVKM. The CDR3 totals 12 residues. In DNA form, the CDR3 reads TGTGCCAGCAGTTTAGTTAAGACTGGAGCTTTCTTT. Translated: CASSLVKTGAFF. Using reference TRBV28 and TRBJ1-1 for the parts outside the CDR3, the full variable domain is DVKVTQSSRYLVKRTGEKVFLECVQDMDHENMFWYRQDPGLGLRLIYFSYDVKMKEKGDIPEGYSVSREKKERFSLILESASTNQTSMYLCASSLVKTGAFFGQGTRLTVV.

This clone appeared a single time. The chain joins TRBV3-1 (or the pseudogene TRBV3-2) to TRBJ1-2, with a tentative D call TRBD1 (6 bases). Germline V lookup: CDR1 LGHDT, CDR2 YNNKEL (reference sequence). The length of the CDR3 is 16 residues. V lost 2 bases and J lost 2, with 15 bases in between. DNA of the CDR3: TGTGCCAGCAGCCAATCCCCGGGGGCGCGGAACTATGGCTACACCTTC. Translating gives CASSQSPGARNYGYTF.

V and J are TRBV6-4 and TRBJ1-2; D is possibly TRBD1 (5 bases). The V gene lost 2 bases and the J gene lost 4 bases, with 14 bases spanning the gap. Per germline, CDR1 MRHNA and CDR2 SNTAGT. The length of the CDR3 is 15 residues. The CDR3 coding sequence is TGTGCCAGCAGTGACAGGGGAGACGAGGCCTATGGCTACACCTTC. Translating gives CASSDRGDEAYGYTF.

The chain employs TRBV19 and TRBJ1-1; possibly TRBD1 for D (5 bases). CDR1 and CDR2 (germline): LNHDA, SQIVND (reference sequence). The CDR3 covers 12 residues. V lost 9 bases to trimming and J lost 1 base, with 9 bases between them. As DNA, the CDR3 is TGTGCCAGCCCGGACACGAACACTGAAGCTTTCTTT. Translating it yields CASPDTNTEAFF.

The chain combines TRBV12-3 or TRBV12-4 with TRBJ1-2; no reliable D call. CDR3 length: 12 amino acids. Trimming pared 5 bases from V and 8 bases from J, leaving 12 bases between. The CDR3 region is CASSPAIAGYTF. DNA of the CDR3: TGTGCCAGCAGTCCGGCGATAGCCGGCTACACCTTC.

V and J are TRBV4-3 and TRBJ1-1, with TRBD1 matching over 7 bases. CDR3 size: 13 residues. V gave up 0 bases and J gave up 11 bases; unmatched junction bases: 6. Germline CDR1 is LGHNA and CDR2 is YSLEER. The CDR3 bases are TGCGCCAGCAGCCAAGATCGACAGGGTCGGGCTTTCTTT. Its protein product is CASSQDRQGRAFF.

The chain employs TRBV19 and TRBJ1-2; TRBD1 agrees at 9 bases. Germline V lookup: CDR1 LNHDA, CDR2 SQIVND (reference sequence). J lost 7 bases, V lost 7 bases, and 10 bases had no gene match. The CDR3 runs to 14 residues. In DNA, the CDR3 is TGTGCCAGTATTGCGGACAGGGGAGAAGGTGGCTACACCTTC. Translated: CASIADRGEGGYTF.

The J gene is TRBJ1-3, the V gene TRBV2; D might be TRBD1 (6 bases). CDR1 is SNHLY and CDR2 is FYNNEI in the germline V gene. The CDR3 is 17 residues long. V lost 3 bases and J lost 0, with 15 bases in between. The CDR3: CASSELTLGGSGNTIYF. CDR3 nucleotide sequence: TGTGCCAGCAGTGAGCTAACCCTAGGGGGCTCTGGAAACACCATATATTTT.